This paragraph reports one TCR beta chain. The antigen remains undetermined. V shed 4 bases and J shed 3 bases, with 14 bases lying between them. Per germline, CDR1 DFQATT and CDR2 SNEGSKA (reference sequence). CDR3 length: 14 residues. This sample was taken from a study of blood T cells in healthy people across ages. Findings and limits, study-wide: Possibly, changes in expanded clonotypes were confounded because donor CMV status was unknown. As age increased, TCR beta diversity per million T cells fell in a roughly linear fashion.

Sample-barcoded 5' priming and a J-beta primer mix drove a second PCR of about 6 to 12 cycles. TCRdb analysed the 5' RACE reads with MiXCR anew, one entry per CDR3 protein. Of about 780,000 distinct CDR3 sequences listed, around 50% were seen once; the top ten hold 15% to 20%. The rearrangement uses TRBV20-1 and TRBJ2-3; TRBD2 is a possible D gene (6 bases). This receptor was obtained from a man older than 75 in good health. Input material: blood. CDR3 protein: CSATGSGRTDTQYF. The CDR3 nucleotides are TGCAGTGCTACCGGGTCCGGGAGAACAGATACGCAGTATTTT.